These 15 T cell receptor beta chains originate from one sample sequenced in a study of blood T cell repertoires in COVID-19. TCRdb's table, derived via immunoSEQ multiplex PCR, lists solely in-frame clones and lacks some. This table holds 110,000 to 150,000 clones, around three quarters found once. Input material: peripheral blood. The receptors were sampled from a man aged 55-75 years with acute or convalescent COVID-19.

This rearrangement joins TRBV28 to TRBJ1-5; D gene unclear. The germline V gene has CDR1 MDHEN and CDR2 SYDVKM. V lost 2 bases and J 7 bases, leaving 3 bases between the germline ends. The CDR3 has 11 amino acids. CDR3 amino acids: CASSLQQPQHF. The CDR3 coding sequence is TGTGCCAGCAGTTTACAACAGCCCCAGCATTTT.

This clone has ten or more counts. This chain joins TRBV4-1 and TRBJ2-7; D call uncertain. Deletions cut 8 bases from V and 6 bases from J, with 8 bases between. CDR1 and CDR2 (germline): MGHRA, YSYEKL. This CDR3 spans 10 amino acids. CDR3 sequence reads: CASQEREQYF. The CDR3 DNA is TGCGCCAGCCAAGAGCGCGAGCAGTACTTC.

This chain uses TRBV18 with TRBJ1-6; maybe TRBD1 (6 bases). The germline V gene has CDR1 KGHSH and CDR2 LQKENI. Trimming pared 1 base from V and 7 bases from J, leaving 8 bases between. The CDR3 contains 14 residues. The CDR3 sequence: CASSPRQENSPLHF. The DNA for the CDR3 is TGTGCCAGCTCACCACGACAGGAGAATTCACCCCTCCACTTT.

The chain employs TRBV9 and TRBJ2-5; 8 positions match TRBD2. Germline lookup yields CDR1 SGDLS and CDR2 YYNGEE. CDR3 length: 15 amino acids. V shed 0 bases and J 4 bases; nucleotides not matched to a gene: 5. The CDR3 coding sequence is TGTGCCAGCAGCGTAGGAGCGGGAGAAGGAGAGACCCAGTACTTC. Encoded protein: CASSVGAGEGETQYF. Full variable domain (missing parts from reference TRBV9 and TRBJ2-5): DSGVTQTPKHLITATGQRVTLRCSPRSGDLSVYWYQQSLDQGLQFLIQYYNGEERAKGNILERFSAQQFPDLHSELNLSSLELGDSALYFCASSVGAGEGETQYFGPGTRLLVL.

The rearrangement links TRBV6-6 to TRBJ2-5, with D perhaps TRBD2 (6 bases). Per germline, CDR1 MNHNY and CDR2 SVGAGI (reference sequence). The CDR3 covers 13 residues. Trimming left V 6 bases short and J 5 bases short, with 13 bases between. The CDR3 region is CASSWDSPETQYF. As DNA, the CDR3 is TGTGCCAGCAGCTGGGACTCGCCGGAGACCCAGTACTTC.

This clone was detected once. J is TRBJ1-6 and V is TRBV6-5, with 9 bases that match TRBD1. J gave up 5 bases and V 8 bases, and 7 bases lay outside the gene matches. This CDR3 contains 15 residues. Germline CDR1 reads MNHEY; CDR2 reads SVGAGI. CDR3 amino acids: CASAGRTGDNSPLHF. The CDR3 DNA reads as TGTGCCAGCGCCGGCCGGACAGGGGATAATTCACCCCTCCACTTT.

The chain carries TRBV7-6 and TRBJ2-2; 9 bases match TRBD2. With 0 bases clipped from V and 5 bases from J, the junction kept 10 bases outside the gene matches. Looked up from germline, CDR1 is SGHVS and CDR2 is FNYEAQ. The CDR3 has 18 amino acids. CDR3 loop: CASSLAWLAGLGTGELFF. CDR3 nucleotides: TGTGCCAGCAGCTTAGCGTGGCTAGCGGGGCTCGGAACCGGGGAGCTGTTTTTT.

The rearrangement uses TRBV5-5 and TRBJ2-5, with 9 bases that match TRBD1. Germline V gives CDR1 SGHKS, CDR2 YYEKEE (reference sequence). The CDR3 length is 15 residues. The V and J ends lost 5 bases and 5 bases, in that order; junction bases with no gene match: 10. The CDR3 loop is CASSLTGTGRETQYF. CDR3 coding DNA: TGTGCCAGCAGTCTTACCGGGACAGGGAGGGAGACCCAGTACTTC.

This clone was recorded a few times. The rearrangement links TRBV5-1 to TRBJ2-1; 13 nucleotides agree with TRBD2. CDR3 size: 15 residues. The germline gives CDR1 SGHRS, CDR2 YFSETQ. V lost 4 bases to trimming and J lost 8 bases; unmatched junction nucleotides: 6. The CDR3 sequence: CASSVGLAGAHEQFF. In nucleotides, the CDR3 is TGCGCCAGCAGCGTCGGACTAGCGGGAGCCCATGAGCAGTTCTTC.

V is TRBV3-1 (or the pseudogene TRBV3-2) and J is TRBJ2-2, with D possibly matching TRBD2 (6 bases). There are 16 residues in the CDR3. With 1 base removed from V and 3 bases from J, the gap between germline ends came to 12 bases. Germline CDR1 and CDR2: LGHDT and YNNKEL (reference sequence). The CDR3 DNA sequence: TGTGCCAGCAGCCAAGGATACGGGACTTACACCGGGGAGCTGTTTTTT. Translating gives CASSQGYGTYTGELFF.

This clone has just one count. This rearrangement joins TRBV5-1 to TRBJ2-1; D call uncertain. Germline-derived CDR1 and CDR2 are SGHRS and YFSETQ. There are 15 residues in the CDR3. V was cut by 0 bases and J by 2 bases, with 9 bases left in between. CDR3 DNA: TGCGCCAGCAGCTTGGCCGACTCCCCCTACAATGAGCAGTTCTTC. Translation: CASSLADSPYNEQFF.

Written as DNA, the CDR3 is TGTGCCAGCAGGGCCAGGGCGCAGGGGATTCAGCCCCAGCATTTT. Translation: CASRARAQGIQPQHF. The rearrangement uses TRBV6-5 and TRBJ1-5; maybe TRBD1 (6 bases). CDR3 length equals 15 residues. Germline CDR1 is MNHEY and CDR2 is SVGAGI. V gave up 6 bases and J gave up 6 bases, with 18 bases separating them.

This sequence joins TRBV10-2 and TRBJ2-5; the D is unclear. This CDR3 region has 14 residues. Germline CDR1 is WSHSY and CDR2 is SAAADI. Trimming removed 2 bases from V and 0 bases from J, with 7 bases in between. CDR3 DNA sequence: TGCGCCAGCAGTGAGGGGCTGAACCAAGAGACCCAGTACTTC. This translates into CASSEGLNQETQYF.

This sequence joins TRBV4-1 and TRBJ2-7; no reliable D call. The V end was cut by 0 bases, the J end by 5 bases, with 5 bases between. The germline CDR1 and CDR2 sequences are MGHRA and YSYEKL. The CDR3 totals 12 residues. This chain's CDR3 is CASSQDPDEQYF. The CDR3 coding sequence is TGCGCCAGCAGCCAAGATCCCGACGAGCAGTACTTC.

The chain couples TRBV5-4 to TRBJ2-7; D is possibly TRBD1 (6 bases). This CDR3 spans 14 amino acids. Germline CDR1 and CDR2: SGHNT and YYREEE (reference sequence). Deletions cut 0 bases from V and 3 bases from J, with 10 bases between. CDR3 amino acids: CASSLGGTNYEQYF. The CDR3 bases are TGTGCCAGCAGCTTGGGTGGGACAAACTACGAGCAGTACTTC. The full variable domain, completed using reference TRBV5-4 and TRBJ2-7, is ETGVTQSPTHLIKTRGQQVTLRCSSQSGHNTVSWYQQALGQGPQFIFQYYREEENGRGNFPPRFSGLQFPNYSSELNVNALELDDSALYLCASSLGGTNYEQYFGPGTRLTVT.